These 26 T cell receptor beta chains were sequenced from one sample in a study of identical twins. TCRdb recomputed calls from the 5' RACE reads with MiXCR, one row per CDR3 protein. Of 510,000 or so distinct CDR3 sequences in the sample, roughly 15% were seen once. These records were also assigned to another study, of yellow fever vaccine responses in identical twins.

Sequenced input: CD4+ T cells sorted from blood. The receptors stem from a woman in her late teens or twenties in good health.

The V gene is TRBV20-1, the J gene TRBJ2-5; possibly TRBD1 for D (5 bases). Trimming took off 4 bases at V and 5 bases at J, with 8 bases between the two ends. CDR1 is DFQATT, CDR2 SNEGSKA, per germline (reference sequence). The CDR3 has 11 residues. Here the CDR3 DNA reads TGCAGTGCTACAAAGGGGGAGACCCAGTACTTC. Encoded protein: CSATKGETQYF.

The gene calls are TRBV13 and TRBJ2-2; the D gene is possibly TRBD1 (7 bases). The CDR3 consists of 16 residues. Looked up from germline, CDR1 is PRHDT and CDR2 is FYEKMQ (reference sequence). V was clipped by 5 bases and J by 1 base, with 14 bases between them. The CDR3: CASSHGQGGNTGELFF. In nucleotides, the CDR3 is TGTGCCAGCAGCCACGGCCAGGGGGGGAACACCGGGGAGCTGTTTTTT. Based on the CDR3 plus reference TRBV13 and TRBJ2-2, the full variable domain is AAGVIQSPRHLIKEKRETATLKCYPIPRHDTVYWYQQGPGQDPQFLISFYEKMQSDKGSIPDRFSAQQFSDYHSELNMSSLELGDSALYFCASSHGQGGNTGELFFGEGSRLTVL.

The CDR3 nucleotides are TGTGCCAGCAGCTCCTGGGACAGAGACTCCTACAATGAGCAGTTCTTC. Translating it yields CASSSWDRDSYNEQFF. The gene calls are TRBV11-3 and TRBJ2-1; TRBD1 agrees at 7 bases. V trimming: 4 bases; J trimming: 0 bases; junction bases outside the gene matches: 6. Germline lookup yields CDR1 SGHNT and CDR2 YENEEA. This CDR3 region has 16 residues.

The chain is built from TRBV7-2 and TRBJ2-7; D unresolved. The V gene's germline CDR1 is SGHTA and CDR2 FQGNSA. V shed 4 bases and J shed 6 bases, with 10 bases lying between them. The CDR3 has 12 amino acids. CDR3 nucleotide sequence: TGTGCCAGCAGCTCCCCTCTGTTCGAGCAGTACTTC. Protein product: CASSSPLFEQYF.

This rearrangement joins TRBV4-2 to TRBJ2-1; D possibly corresponds to TRBD2 (5 bases). V was pared by 1 base and J by 10 bases, with 17 bases between. Germline CDR1 reads LGHNA; CDR2 reads YNFKEQ. The CDR3 loop spans 15 amino acids. CDR3 DNA sequence: TGTGCCAGCAGCCAAGTGGGGAGTCTAGTCGGGGAGCAGTTCTTC. This translates into CASSQVGSLVGEQFF.

The rearrangement joins TRBV18 to TRBJ2-1; 9 bases line up with TRBD2. CDR3 size: 20 residues. J gave up 2 bases and V 3 bases, and 17 bases lay outside the gene matches. CDR1 is KGHSH, CDR2 LQKENI, per germline. The chain's CDR3 is CASSPLPRTGAGGTYNEQFF. CDR3 nucleotides: TGTGCCAGCTCACCCCTCCCACGGACAGGTGCGGGGGGGACCTACAATGAGCAGTTCTTC.

This clonotype was observed a handful of times. The genes are TRBV4-1 and TRBJ1-2, with 8 positions matching TRBD1. J lost 3 bases, V lost 1 base, and 4 bases had no gene match. This CDR3 is built from 15 residues. Germline V gene data show CDR1 as MGHRA and CDR2 as YSYEKL. In DNA, the CDR3 is TGCGCCAGCAGCCAAGGGACAGGGATATACTATGGCTACACCTTC. It is translated as CASSQGTGIYYGYTF.

V is TRBV10-2 and J is TRBJ2-5; D ambiguous. The CDR3 is 15 residues long. CDR1 is WSHSY, CDR2 SAAADI, per germline. V lost 1 base, J lost 1 base, and 10 bases lay in between. The CDR3 nucleotides are TGCGCCAGCAGTGAGTGGGCACGACTCCAAGAGACCCAGTACTTC. Its translation is CASSEWARLQETQYF.

The chain is built from TRBV7-6 and TRBJ1-2, with TRBD1 matching 7 bases. V lost 2 bases and J lost 7; bases outside the gene matches: 7. Looked up from germline, CDR1 is SGHVS and CDR2 is FNYEAQ. The CDR3 consists of 14 residues. CDR3 nucleotides: TGTGCCAGCAGCTTAAGCCCAGGGGGTGGTGGCTACACCTTC. It yields the protein CASSLSPGGGGYTF. The whole variable domain, filled in from reference TRBV7-6 and TRBJ1-2, reads GAGVSQSPRYKVTKRGQDVALRCDPISGHVSLYWYRQALGQGPEFLTYFNYEAQQDKSGLPNDRFSAERPEGSISTLTIQRTEQRDSAMYRCASSLSPGGGGYTFGSGTRLTVV.

The sample holds a few counts of this clonotype. The chain joins TRBV15 to TRBJ2-2; D might be TRBD1 or TRBD2, each matching 7 bases. The CDR3 length is 16 residues. Deletions cut 0 bases from V and 6 bases from J, with 14 bases between. Germline lookup yields CDR1 LNHNV and CDR2 YYDKDF (reference sequence). CDR3 residues: CATSRDVAGGAGELFF. CDR3 coding DNA: TGTGCCACCAGCAGAGATGTGGCAGGGGGGGCCGGGGAGCTGTTTTTT.

This clonotype was recorded a few times. J is TRBJ2-5 and V is TRBV20-1; D remains unclear. The CDR3 extends over 12 amino acids. Germline CDR1 DFQATT, CDR2 SNEGSKA (reference sequence). The V end was cut by 4 bases, the J end by 5 bases, with 11 bases between. The CDR3 is CSAIAVSETQYF. CDR3 bases: TGCAGTGCTATCGCAGTTTCTGAGACCCAGTACTTC.

This clonotype was seen only a few times. The J gene is TRBJ1-2, the V gene TRBV19, with TRBD1 as a possible D gene (6 bases). Deletions cut 7 bases from V and 2 bases from J, with 20 bases between. There are 16 residues in the CDR3. Germline loops: CDR1 LNHDA, CDR2 SQIVND (reference sequence). The CDR3 reads CASTLRGGGRNYGYTF. In nucleotides, the CDR3 is TGTGCCAGTACCCTCAGAGGGGGAGGCAGGAACTATGGCTACACCTTC. The whole variable domain, filled in from reference TRBV19 and TRBJ1-2, reads DGGITQSPKYLFRKEGQNVTLSCEQNLNHDAMYWYRQDPGQGLRLIYYSQIVNDFQKGDIAEGYSVSREKKESFPLTVTSAQKNPTAFYLCASTLRGGGRNYGYTFGSGTRLTVV.

The table lists this clonotype with a few counts. The chain combines TRBV20-1 with TRBJ1-1; TRBD1 is a possible D gene (5 bases). Germline V CDR1 and CDR2: DFQATT, SNEGSKA (reference sequence). The CDR3 runs to 13 residues. The ends were cut back, 7 bases at V and 0 bases at J, with 12 bases in the middle. CDR3 region: CSGGGGMNTEAFF. Written as DNA, the CDR3 is TGCAGTGGTGGGGGAGGGATGAACACTGAAGCTTTCTTT.

V and J are TRBV28 and TRBJ2-5, with unresolved D. The CDR3 is 12 residues long. CDR1 and CDR2 from the germline V gene are MDHEN and SYDVKM. Trimming took off 2 bases at V and 6 bases at J, with 7 bases between the two ends. The CDR3 DNA sequence: TGTGCCAGCAGTTTACGCCGTCAGACCCAGTACTTC. Translated, it gives CASSLRRQTQYF.

This clonotype was observed a few times. This chain joins TRBV9 and TRBJ2-1; 7 bases are shared with TRBD2. Germline CDR1 and CDR2: SGDLS and YYNGEE. The V gene end was trimmed by 0 bases and the J gene end by 7 bases; junction bases not matched to a gene: 10. CDR3 length equals 16 residues. The CDR3 sequence: CASSVVGGGPGNEQFF. As DNA, the CDR3 is TGTGCCAGCAGCGTAGTTGGGGGAGGGCCGGGAAATGAGCAGTTCTTC.

This clonotype has more than one count but fewer than ten. This chain uses TRBV10-3 with TRBJ2-7; D uncertain. V was cut by 5 bases and J by 3 bases, with 5 bases left in between. Germline assignment: CDR1 ENHRY and CDR2 SYGVKD. The CDR3 extends over 11 amino acids. As DNA, the CDR3 is TGTGCCATCAGTTCCAACTACGAGCAGTACTTC. Translating gives CAISSNYEQYF.

This clonotype was seen repeatedly, ten times or more. The V call is TRBV12-3 or TRBV12-4, the J call TRBJ2-6; a possible D gene is TRBD1 (5 bases). CDR3 size: 15 residues. Deletions cut 4 bases from V and 3 bases from J, with 10 bases between. The DNA of the CDR3 is TGTGCCAGCAGTTCCCAGGGTTTTGGGGCCAACGTCCTGACTTTC. Amino acids: CASSSQGFGANVLTF.

This chain uses TRBV12-3 or TRBV12-4 with TRBJ2-3, with 9 positions matching TRBD1. CDR3 length: 15 amino acids. V was pared by 6 bases and J by 2 bases, with 6 bases of the junction left unmatched. The CDR3 nucleotides read TGTGCCAGCAGGAAAGGGACAGGGAACACAGATACGCAGTATTTT. This gives the protein CASRKGTGNTDTQYF.

This clonotype was counted many times. V is TRBV12-3 or TRBV12-4 and J is TRBJ2-1; TRBD2 matches at 9 bases. Trimming took 3 bases from V and 4 from J; bases not matched to a gene: 4. The CDR3 is 15 residues long. CDR3 protein: CASSLGGGVYNEQFF. In nucleotides, the CDR3 is TGTGCCAGCAGTTTGGGCGGGGGGGTATACAATGAGCAGTTCTTC.

This clonotype was observed a handful of times. The chain is built from TRBV5-1 and TRBJ2-1; 12 bases are a match to TRBD2. The junction had 3 bases not matched to a gene; V was cut back by 2 bases and J by 6 bases. This CDR3 is built from 15 residues. Germline CDR1 and CDR2: SGHRS and YFSETQ. CDR3: CASSFSSGGANEQFF. CDR3 nucleotide sequence: TGCGCCAGCAGCTTTTCTAGCGGGGGGGCCAATGAGCAGTTCTTC. Complete variable domain (other parts from reference TRBV5-1 and TRBJ2-1): KAGVTQTPRYLIKTRGQQVTLSCSPISGHRSVSWYQQTPGQGLQFLFEYFSETQRNKGNFPGRFSGRQFSNSRSEMNVSTLELGDSALYLCASSFSSGGANEQFFGPGTRLTVL.

The chain employs TRBV24-1 and TRBJ2-1; TRBD2 matches 12 bases. Germline V gene lookup returns CDR1 KGHDR and CDR2 SFDVKD. V was pared by 5 bases and J by 2 bases, with 18 bases of the junction left unmatched. This CDR3 spans 21 amino acids. CDR3 residues: CATSAATSGRSWLHAYNEQFF. DNA for the CDR3: TGTGCCACCAGTGCTGCCACTAGCGGGAGGAGTTGGTTGCACGCCTACAATGAGCAGTTCTTC.

The chain has TRBV5-6 and TRBJ2-3; D might be TRBD1 (6 bases). Germline CDR1 SGHDT, CDR2 YYEEEE. Between the trimmed V and J ends, which lost 2 bases and 11 bases, there was a span of 9 bases. The CDR3 consists of 11 residues. CDR3 coding DNA: TGTGCCAGCAGCTTTACAGGGCAGCAGTATTTT. It codes for CASSFTGQQYF.

In this sample, this clonotype turned up many times. The rearrangement links TRBV10-3 to TRBJ1-2, with unresolved D. Trimming shortened V by 9 bases and J by 3 bases, and 17 bases separated the two germline ends. Germline CDR1 ENHRY, CDR2 SYGVKD. The CDR3 covers 14 residues. CDR3 loop: CAMSLGTGYYGYTF. CDR3 DNA sequence: TGTGCCATGAGTTTGGGCACGGGATACTATGGCTACACCTTC.

This clonotype has just a few counts. The chain has TRBV20-1 and TRBJ2-3, with a tentative D call TRBD2 (6 bases). Germline V CDR1 and CDR2: DFQATT, SNEGSKA (reference sequence). The V end lost 5 bases, the J end lost 7 bases, and 22 bases lay between the germline ends. The CDR3 has 15 residues. In nucleotides, the CDR3 is TGCAGTGCTGAACCACTAGCCCCTAGGACATATACGCAGTATTTT. Translation gives CSAEPLAPRTYTQYF.

This clonotype has at least ten counts. CDR3 sequence: CSVLQGSGADTQYF. The CDR3 DNA sequence: TGCAGTGTTTTACAGGGGTCAGGAGCAGATACGCAGTATTTT. The chain links TRBV20-1 to TRBJ2-3, with 7 bases fitting TRBD1. In germline, CDR1 is DFQATT, CDR2 SNEGSKA (reference sequence). The CDR3 totals 14 residues. V trimming: 7 bases; J trimming: 4 bases; junction bases outside the gene matches: 11.

This clonotype was seen ten or more times. The rearrangement uses TRBV12-3 or TRBV12-4 and TRBJ2-1, with TRBD2 identical over 8 bases. This CDR3 region has 15 residues. J gave up 6 bases and V 7 bases, and 11 bases lay outside the gene matches. CDR3 region: CASIVGGGKSNEQFF. The DNA of the CDR3 is TGTGCCAGCATCGTAGGCGGGGGGAAGAGCAATGAGCAGTTCTTC.